The 27 T cell receptor beta chains below all came from one sample that was sequenced in a study of blood T cell repertoires in COVID-19. Produced via immunoSEQ multiplex PCR; TCRdb's table is partial and in-frame only. The sample includes about 200,000 clones, more than 70% of them seen just once. The sample taken for sequencing was PBMCs or T cells enriched from blood (not recorded which). Receptors were obtained from a man in his forties with acute COVID-19.

The chain is built from TRBV28 and TRBJ2-1, with D perhaps matching TRBD1 (5 bases). CDR3 size: 12 residues. Germline CDR1 reads MDHEN; CDR2 reads SYDVKM. Trimming took off 3 bases at V and 6 bases at J, with 6 bases between the two ends. The CDR3 sequence: CASSFRANEQFF. CDR3 DNA: TGTGCCAGCAGTTTCAGGGCCAATGAGCAGTTCTTC.

The chain has TRBV3-1 (or the pseudogene TRBV3-2) and TRBJ2-5, with a tentative D call TRBD1 (7 bases). Between the trimmed V and J ends, which lost 3 bases and 5 bases, there was a span of 10 bases. The CDR3 sequence is 13 residues long. Germline V gene sequence: CDR1 LGHDT, CDR2 YNNKEL (reference sequence). The CDR3 coding sequence is TGTGCCAGCAGCCACAGGGGGGAGGAGACCCAGTACTTC. Protein: CASSHRGEETQYF.

The rearrangement uses TRBV7-3 and TRBJ2-7, with D perhaps matching TRBD1 (6 bases). Trimming took off 0 bases at V and 7 bases at J, with 13 bases between the two ends. CDR1 and CDR2 (germline): SGHTA, FQGTGA. This CDR3 comprises 14 residues. The DNA of the CDR3 is TGTGCCAGCAGCTTAACGGGGGCAGGGGCAGAGCAGTACTTC. Translated, it gives CASSLTGAGAEQYF.

The chain links TRBV27 to TRBJ2-5; TRBD2 agrees at 7 bases. Germline values: CDR1 MNHEY, CDR2 SMNVEV (reference sequence). The CDR3 sequence is 17 residues long. V lost 3 bases and J lost 0; bases outside the gene matches: 10. CDR3 in amino acids: CASSLGPSGVYQETQYF. DNA for the CDR3: TGTGCCAGCAGTTTGGGGCCAAGCGGGGTGTACCAAGAGACCCAGTACTTC.

Worth noting for this clone: Compared with germline, one end of the junction differs, possibly owing to a read error. The chain uses TRBV23-1 and TRBJ1-1; D unclear. TRBV23-1 is recorded as an ORF, its role being uncertain. CDR3 length: 9 residues. CDR3: CASSQSPSF. The CDR3 nucleotides read TGCGCCAGCAGTCAATCCCCTTCCTTT.

This rearrangement joins TRBV28 to TRBJ2-1; 9 bases are shared with TRBD2. Trimming removed 2 bases from V and 4 bases from J; junction bases left unmatched: 3. The CDR3 length is 15 residues. Germline V lookup: CDR1 MDHEN, CDR2 SYDVKM. Here the CDR3 DNA reads TGTGCCAGCAGTTTAAGAACTAGCGGGTACAATGAGCAGTTCTTC. Protein: CASSLRTSGYNEQFF.

The rearrangement uses TRBV15 and TRBJ2-7, with D unresolved. This CDR3 region has 14 residues. In germline, CDR1 is LNHNV, CDR2 YYDKDF (reference sequence). Trimming stripped 8 bases from V and 0 bases from J, with 14 bases between. CDR3 loop: CATLPGLSSYEQYF. In DNA form, the CDR3 reads TGTGCCACCCTGCCGGGTCTTAGCTCCTACGAGCAGTACTTC.

The chain employs TRBV15 and TRBJ2-5; 10 bases agree with TRBD2. The germline V gene has CDR1 LNHNV and CDR2 YYDKDF (reference sequence). Losses at the gene ends were 1 base for V and 4 bases for J; bases not matched to a gene: 9. This CDR3 comprises 17 residues. The CDR3 DNA reads as TGTGCCACCAGCAGAGCCCCTCCTAGCGGGGGAGGAGAGACCCAGTACTTC. This encodes CATSRAPPSGGGETQYF. The whole variable domain, filled in from reference TRBV15 and TRBJ2-5, reads DAMVIQNPRYQVTQFGKPVTLSCSQTLNHNVMYWYQQKSSQAPKLLFHYYDKDFNNEADTPDNFQSRRPNTSFCFLDIRSPGLGDTAMYLCATSRAPPSGGGETQYFGPGTRLLVL.

This chain uses TRBV9 with TRBJ1-2; tentatively, D is TRBD1 (5 bases). Germline loops: CDR1 SGDLS, CDR2 YYNGEE. CDR3 length: 13 amino acids. V was shortened by 3 bases and J by 4 bases, with 10 bases between the two germline ends. The CDR3 bases are TGTGCCAGCAGCGCCCAGGGTGGCTATGGCTACACCTTC. As protein: CASSAQGGYGYTF.

This clone has just one count. This rearrangement joins TRBV3-1 (or the pseudogene TRBV3-2) to TRBJ2-2; 11 bases align to TRBD1. V was clipped by 3 bases and J by 4 bases; unmatched bases: 13. CDR3 length: 19 amino acids. Germline assignment: CDR1 LGHDT and CDR2 YNNKEL (reference sequence). CDR3 sequence reads: CASSQFSGTGGYITGELFF. CDR3 nucleotides: TGTGCCAGCAGCCAGTTTTCCGGGACAGGGGGATATATCACCGGGGAGCTGTTTTTT.

The chain recombines TRBV2 with TRBJ2-7; D call uncertain. Germline V gene data show CDR1 as SNHLY and CDR2 as FYNNEI. The V and J ends lost 2 bases and 3 bases respectively, with 2 bases between them. CDR3 length equals 11 residues. CDR3 DNA: TGTGCCAGCAGTGAACTCTACGAGCAGTACTTC. It is translated as CASSELYEQYF.

V usage is TRBV10-3 and J usage is TRBJ2-7; tentatively, D is TRBD2 (6 bases). Trimming took 2 bases from V and 6 from J, leaving 17 bases between them. This CDR3 is built from 15 residues. Germline V CDR1 and CDR2: ENHRY, SYGVKD. CDR3 sequence (DNA): TGTGCCATCAGTGAGCCGGGAGAGGGATCGGGCGAGCAGTACTTC. Translated, it gives CAISEPGEGSGEQYF.

The chain recombines TRBV27 with TRBJ1-6; D unclear. Germline loops: CDR1 MNHEY, CDR2 SMNVEV (reference sequence). Trimming shortened V by 4 bases and J by 14 bases, and 9 bases separated the two germline ends. The CDR3 is 11 amino acids. The CDR3 protein is CASSSAIALHF. The DNA of the CDR3 is TGTGCCAGCAGTTCCGCTATAGCCCTCCACTTT.

Regarding this clone: Additional DNA sequences in this sample encode the identical CDR3. V is TRBV5-1 and J is TRBJ2-7; 8 bases match TRBD1. The CDR3 is made up of 15 amino acids. Germline lookup yields CDR1 SGHRS and CDR2 YFSETQ. J was trimmed by 4 bases and V by 4 bases; bases with no gene match: 10. CDR3 sequence (DNA): TGCGCCAGCAGCAGGACCGGACAGGGAGAATACGAGCAGTACTTC. Translation: CASSRTGQGEYEQYF.

The V call is TRBV10-1, the J call TRBJ2-2, with D maybe TRBD2 (5 bases). Per germline, CDR1 WNHNN and CDR2 SYGVQD (reference sequence). Trimming took off 7 bases at V and 5 bases at J, with 11 bases between the two ends. This CDR3 is built from 13 residues. CDR3 loop: CASNNPGTGELFF. CDR3 coding DNA: TGCGCCAGCAATAACCCGGGGACCGGGGAGCTGTTTTTT.

The gene calls are TRBV10-3 and TRBJ1-2; 8 bases fit TRBD1. J was trimmed by 8 bases and V by 6 bases; bases with no gene match: 2. The CDR3 is made up of 11 amino acids. Germline-derived CDR1 and CDR2 are ENHRY and SYGVKD. DNA for the CDR3: TGTGCCATCAGGCGGGACAGGGGCTACACCTTC. It codes for CAIRRDRGYTF.

This clone was found a few times. Other nucleotide sequences from this sample produce the same CDR3. V gene TRBV19 combines with J gene TRBJ1-2; a weak D match, TRBD1 (5 bases). Germline V gene data show CDR1 as LNHDA and CDR2 as SQIVND (reference sequence). The CDR3 runs 13 residues. The V end lost 1 base, the J end lost 4 bases, and 7 bases lay between the germline ends. CDR3 bases: TGTGCCAGTAGTATAGGGGGCTCCTATGGCTACACCTTC. This sequence encodes CASSIGGSYGYTF.

The CDR3 nucleotides are TGTGCCAGCAGCGCAGGGGGTAATTCACCCCTCCACTTT. The encoded protein is CASSAGGNSPLHF. The chain couples TRBV7-9 to TRBJ1-6, with TRBD1 matching over 7 bases. The CDR3 spans 13 residues. Trimming removed 5 bases from V and 6 bases from J; junction bases left unmatched: 1. Germline loops: CDR1 SEHNR, CDR2 FQNEAQ (reference sequence).

The chain couples TRBV19 to TRBJ2-2; unclear D gene. Germline values: CDR1 LNHDA, CDR2 SQIVND (reference sequence). V lost 3 bases and J lost 0, with 8 bases in between. The CDR3 is made up of 15 amino acids. The CDR3 region is CASSMLTANTGELFF. Here the CDR3 DNA reads TGTGCCAGTAGTATGCTAACGGCGAACACCGGGGAGCTGTTTTTT.

The chain links TRBV6-6 to TRBJ1-2; maybe TRBD1 (6 bases). The CDR3 spans 15 residues. With 0 bases removed from V and 8 bases from J, the gap between germline ends came to 16 bases. Germline CDR1 MNHNY, CDR2 SVGAGI (reference sequence). The chain's CDR3 is CASSYSGTQEEGYTF. In DNA, the CDR3 is TGTGCCAGCAGTTACTCTGGGACACAGGAGGAAGGCTACACCTTC.

The chain is built from TRBV6-5 and TRBJ2-5, with a weak D call TRBD1 (6 bases). The V gene lost 6 bases and the J gene lost 1 base, with 12 bases spanning the gap. This CDR3 is 14 amino acids long. The germline V gene encodes CDR1 MNHEY and CDR2 SVGAGI. CDR3 coding DNA: TGTGCCAGCAGCTTTGACAGGAGCCAAGAGACCCAGTACTTC. Residues: CASSFDRSQETQYF.

This clone has only a few counts. This rearrangement joins TRBV6-2 or TRBV6-3 to TRBJ1-1; no firm D call. Germline lookup yields CDR1 MNHEY and CDR2 SVGEGT. Trimming took 5 bases from V and 7 from J, leaving 8 bases between them. This CDR3 has 11 residues. CDR3 region: CASSGEGEAFF. The DNA of the CDR3 is TGTGCCAGCAGTGGGGAGGGTGAAGCTTTCTTT.

CDR3 sequence: CATSDPLTSGDQETQYF. DNA for the CDR3: TGTGCCACCAGTGACCCTCTCACTAGCGGGGATCAAGAGACCCAGTACTTC. The genes are TRBV24-1 and TRBJ2-5, with TRBD2 matching over 10 bases. The CDR3 sequence is 17 residues long. Germline CDR1 is KGHDR and CDR2 is SFDVKD. The V gene end was trimmed by 4 bases and the J gene end by 2 bases; junction bases not matched to a gene: 9.

The rearrangement uses TRBV6-5 and TRBJ2-5; no clear D gene. The germline CDR1 and CDR2 sequences are MNHEY and SVGAGI. This CDR3 contains 15 residues. Trimming cost V 0 bases and J 0 bases, with 8 bases left between them. CDR3: CASSYSTGYQETQYF. CDR3 bases: TGTGCCAGCAGTTACTCGACCGGGTACCAAGAGACCCAGTACTTC.

V usage is TRBV3-1 (or the pseudogene TRBV3-2) and J usage is TRBJ2-1, with a weak D call TRBD1 (5 bases). The CDR3 totals 13 residues. V lost 4 bases to trimming and J lost 10 bases, with 14 bases between them. Germline values: CDR1 LGHDT, CDR2 YNNKEL (reference sequence). As DNA, the CDR3 is TGTGCCAGCAGCCGAATGTTAGCAGGGGAGCAGTTCTTC. It yields the protein CASSRMLAGEQFF.

V usage is TRBV4-2 and J usage is TRBJ1-5; the D is unclear. V lost 0 bases to trimming and J lost 7 bases, with 4 bases between them. This CDR3 has 12 amino acids. In germline, CDR1 is LGHNA, CDR2 YNFKEQ. The CDR3 sequence is CASSQDLQPQHF. The CDR3 nucleotides are TGTGCCAGCAGCCAAGATCTCCAGCCCCAGCATTTT.

The V call is TRBV2, the J call TRBJ2-2; D call uncertain. Trimming pared 4 bases from V and 1 base from J, leaving 7 bases between. From germline, CDR1 is SNHLY and CDR2 FYNNEI. CDR3 length equals 14 residues. CDR3 protein: CASSGLRNTGELFF. For the CDR3, the DNA is TGTGCCAGCAGTGGCCTGAGGAACACCGGGGAGCTGTTTTTT.